Below, 6 T cell receptor beta chains from the same sample are listed, as sequenced in a study of blood T cell repertoires in COVID-19. TCRdb keeps only in-frame clones here, not all; method: immunoSEQ multiplex PCR. The sample contains some 190,000 clones, approximately 85% of which appear only once. Material for sequencing was peripheral blood. Source of these receptors: a woman in her fifties or sixties with acute or convalescent COVID-19.

The chain is built from TRBV19 and TRBJ1-2, with 7 bases lining up with TRBD1. The CDR3 contains 13 residues. The germline gives CDR1 LNHDA, CDR2 SQIVND (reference sequence). V lost 7 bases and J lost 6; bases outside the gene matches: 8. CDR3 coding DNA: TGTGCCAGTACCTCGGGGACAGTCGATGGCTACACCTTC. Residues: CASTSGTVDGYTF.

The rearrangement uses TRBV5-1 and TRBJ1-3; TRBD1 is a possible D gene (6 bases). Trimming pared 0 bases from V and 11 bases from J, leaving 9 bases between. This CDR3 contains 12 residues. Germline CDR1 and CDR2: SGHRS and YFSETQ. The CDR3 region has the DNA TGCGCCAGCAGCTTGGAGGGGGTCGCCATATATTTT. Amino acid sequence: CASSLEGVAIYF. The whole variable domain, filled in from reference TRBV5-1 and TRBJ1-3, reads KAGVTQTPRYLIKTRGQQVTLSCSPISGHRSVSWYQQTPGQGLQFLFEYFSETQRNKGNFPGRFSGRQFSNSRSEMNVSTLELGDSALYLCASSLEGVAIYFGEGSWLTVV.

The rearrangement joins TRBV12-3 or TRBV12-4 to TRBJ2-3, with 7 bases matching TRBD2. The J segment lost 4 bases and the V segment lost 6 bases, leaving 4 bases of the junction unmatched. The CDR3 is made up of 13 amino acids. The CDR3 DNA sequence: TGTGCCAGCAGGCGGGAGTCCCCAGATACGCAGTATTTT. Its protein is CASRRESPDTQYF.

Only a few counts were recorded for this clone. The rearrangement links TRBV19 to TRBJ2-1, with 11 bases lining up with TRBD2. CDR3 length: 15 amino acids. CDR1 is LNHDA and CDR2 is SQIVND in the germline V gene (reference sequence). V shed 5 bases and J 6 bases; nucleotides not matched to a gene: 6. The CDR3 protein is CASSATGLAVNEQFF. The CDR3 DNA reads as TGTGCCAGTAGTGCCACGGGACTAGCGGTCAATGAGCAGTTCTTC.

This sequence joins TRBV6-5 and TRBJ2-5; no reliable D call. From germline, CDR1 is MNHEY and CDR2 SVGAGI. V lost 2 bases and J 2 bases, leaving 9 bases between the germline ends. The CDR3 length is 14 residues. CDR3 region: CASSYIGQQETQYF. CDR3 bases: TGTGCCAGCAGTTACATTGGGCAGCAAGAGACCCAGTACTTC.

In DNA form, the CDR3 reads TGTGCCAGCAGTCCGCCCCGGGGAGACACCATATATTTT. Its translation: CASSPPRGDTIYF. The V and J genes are TRBV28 and TRBJ1-3; no reliable D call. CDR3 size: 13 residues. CDR1 and CDR2 from the germline V gene are MDHEN and SYDVKM. The ends were cut back, 5 bases at V and 8 bases at J, with 13 bases in the middle.